What follows are 28 T cell receptor beta chains derived from one specimen sequenced in a study of vaccination and CD4 T cells after COVID-19. Specified treatment: roughly 10-day PBMC culture with coronavirus spike peptide pools or control peptides (ViraFEST assay). These receptors have no identified antigens. An Oncomine TCR Beta short-read assay was used to sequence the DNA from cultured CD4+ T cells. TCRdb ran MiXCR on the PCR reads and lists one entry per CDR3 protein. The table records 13,000 or so distinct CDR3 sequences, 40% to 45% of them present only once. Sequencing input: CD4+ T cells from blood, cultured in vitro. The receptors come from a human donor who had recovered from COVID-19.

The CDR3 sequence: CASSLTGGNQPQHF. CDR3 coding DNA: TGTGCCAGCAGTTTGACAGGTGGAAATCAGCCCCAGCATTTT. V gene TRBV12-3 or TRBV12-4 combines with J gene TRBJ1-5; D may be TRBD1 (6 bases). Trimming removed 3 bases from V and 4 bases from J, with 10 bases in between. This CDR3 spans 14 amino acids.

The gene calls are TRBV10-2 and TRBJ2-7; no firm D call. With 10 bases removed from V and 0 bases from J, the gap between germline ends came to 16 bases. This CDR3 is 14 amino acids long. Germline CDR1 WSHSY, CDR2 SAAADI. CDR3 residues: CATTDGRVSYEQYF. The DNA of the CDR3 is TGCGCCACCACAGACGGACGGGTCTCCTACGAGCAGTACTTC.

The gene calls are TRBV10-2 and TRBJ2-1; 7 nucleotides align to TRBD2. V shed 0 bases, J shed 5 bases, and the junction held 10 bases outside the gene matches. The CDR3 consists of 17 residues. The V gene's germline CDR1 is WSHSY and CDR2 SAAADI. CDR3 bases: TGCGCCAGCAGTGAGTCTTACTATGGACTAGGCGACAATGAGCAGTTCTTC. It encodes CASSESYYGLGDNEQFF.

The rearrangement uses TRBV20-1 and TRBJ1-1; a weak D match, TRBD1 (6 bases). V was shortened by 3 bases and J by 8 bases, with 10 bases between the two germline ends. CDR1 is DFQATT, CDR2 SNEGSKA, per germline (reference sequence). CDR3 size: 11 residues. CDR3 in amino acids: CSARPGQEAFF. The CDR3 DNA sequence: TGCAGTGCTAGGCCAGGACAGGAAGCTTTCTTT.

This chain joins TRBV5-5 and TRBJ1-5, with D perhaps TRBD1 (6 bases). Germline V CDR1 and CDR2: SGHKS, YYEKEE (reference sequence). The germline V and J ends were trimmed by 4 bases and 3 bases, with 23 bases remaining between them. CDR3 length: 18 residues. CDR3 residues: CASSPRQGQGTYNQPQHF. The CDR3 DNA reads TGTGCCAGCAGCCCCCGGCAGGGGCAGGGGACCTACAATCAGCCCCAGCATTTT.

The chain couples TRBV30 to TRBJ2-5, with 8 bases matching TRBD1. There are 18 residues in the CDR3. CDR1 and CDR2 from the germline V gene are GTSNPN and SVGIG (reference sequence). V trimming: 0 bases; J trimming: 5 bases; junction bases outside the gene matches: 17. This CDR3 reads CAWSVQGVGPPPRETQYF. The DNA of the CDR3 is TGTGCCTGGAGTGTACAGGGGGTTGGGCCGCCCCCCCGGGAGACCCAGTACTTC.

The rearrangement joins TRBV6-1 to TRBJ1-6, with D possibly matching TRBD1 (5 bases). The CDR3 is 16 amino acids. CDR1 is MNHNS and CDR2 is SASEGT in the germline V gene. V was cut by 7 bases and J by 11 bases, with 24 bases left in between. The CDR3 reads CASMTLTGARGPPLHF. CDR3 bases: TGTGCCAGCATGACACTGACCGGGGCGAGGGGTCCACCCCTCCACTTT.

V usage is TRBV5-4 and J usage is TRBJ1-1, with a weak D call TRBD1 (5 bases). The CDR3 length is 16 residues. Per the germline V gene, CDR1 is SGHNT and CDR2 is YYREEE (reference sequence). V was shortened by 4 bases and J by 0 bases, with 16 bases between the two germline ends. This CDR3 reads CASSPGGNRMNTEAFF. As DNA, the CDR3 is TGTGCCAGCAGCCCGGGCGGAAACAGGATGAACACTGAAGCTTTCTTT.

The chain joins TRBV2 to TRBJ1-6; a possible D gene is TRBD1 (6 bases). V was clipped by 7 bases and J by 7 bases, with 14 bases between them. The CDR3 loop spans 14 amino acids. Germline CDR1 SNHLY, CDR2 FYNNEI. This chain's CDR3 is CASTTGTLNSPLHF. CDR3 DNA: TGTGCCAGCACGACCGGGACATTAAATTCACCCCTCCACTTT.

The chain recombines TRBV10-1 with TRBJ2-2, with D perhaps matching TRBD2 (5 bases). Trimming removed 6 bases at V and 0 bases at J, with 17 bases between. Germline V lookup: CDR1 WNHNN, CDR2 SYGVQD (reference sequence). The CDR3 consists of 17 residues. CDR3 bases: TGCGCCAGCAGCGAGGGCAGGTTTTCATCGAACACCGGGGAGCTGTTTTTT. Its protein is CASSEGRFSSNTGELFF.

The rearrangement links TRBV24-1 to TRBJ2-1, with TRBD2 as a possible D gene (6 bases). Between the trimmed V and J ends, which lost 4 bases and 6 bases, there was a span of 18 bases. Germline V gene data show CDR1 as KGHDR and CDR2 as SFDVKD. CDR3 length: 16 residues. The CDR3 loop reads CATSDPNTAGGNEQFF. CDR3 in DNA: TGTGCCACCAGTGACCCTAATACCGCCGGGGGCAATGAGCAGTTCTTC.

V and J are TRBV20-1 and TRBJ1-6; 10 bases are a match to TRBD1. This CDR3 has 15 residues. In germline, CDR1 is DFQATT, CDR2 SNEGSKA (reference sequence). V lost 3 bases, J lost 7 bases, and 6 bases stayed unmatched. Here the CDR3 DNA reads TGCAGTGCTAGGGGGGACAGGGGTTGGAATTCACCCCTCCACTTT. Protein sequence: CSARGDRGWNSPLHF.

The V and J genes are TRBV30 and TRBJ2-1; D possibly corresponds to TRBD2 (7 bases). Germline V gives CDR1 GTSNPN, CDR2 SVGIG (reference sequence). Trimming cost V 2 bases and J 4 bases, with 12 bases left between them. The CDR3 sequence is 14 residues long. In nucleotides, the CDR3 is TGTGCCTGGAGTCACGGGGGGCTATACAATGAGCAGTTCTTC. Protein sequence: CAWSHGGLYNEQFF.

The J gene is TRBJ1-2, the V gene TRBV14; tentative D call: TRBD1 (5 bases). The ends were cut back, 3 bases at V and 8 bases at J, with 13 bases in the middle. This CDR3 is 13 amino acids long. CDR1 and CDR2 (germline): SGHDN, FVKESK. CDR3 coding DNA: TGTGCCAGCAGCCACAGGGTAATGGGCGGCTACACCTTC. Translated, it gives CASSHRVMGGYTF.

The chain is built from TRBV12-3 or TRBV12-4 and TRBJ1-2; D not resolved. The germline V and J ends were trimmed by 3 bases and 0 bases, with 11 bases remaining between them. This CDR3 contains 15 residues. CDR3: CASSLSGGANYGYTF. CDR3 coding DNA: TGTGCCAGCAGTTTGTCGGGAGGAGCTAACTATGGCTACACCTTC.

The chain joins TRBV11-2 to TRBJ2-7, with D tentatively TRBD1 or TRBD2 (5 bases each). V lost 1 base and J lost 3, with 13 bases in between. In germline, CDR1 is SGHAT, CDR2 FQNNGV. This CDR3 is built from 15 residues. The CDR3 DNA reads as TGTGCCAGCAGCTTAGTGGGGGATGACCTCTACGAGCAGTACTTC. It yields the protein CASSLVGDDLYEQYF.

This clonotype was seen a single time. The V call is TRBV6-1, the J call TRBJ1-2, with no clear D. V was pared by 7 bases and J by 2 bases, with 14 bases between. The CDR3 runs to 14 residues. Germline V gene lookup returns CDR1 MNHNS and CDR2 SASEGT. The CDR3 DNA sequence: TGTGCCAGCATGGACGGACGACCGAACTATGGCTACACCTTC. Protein product: CASMDGRPNYGYTF.

J is TRBJ2-3 and V is TRBV7-2; D remains unclear. The CDR3 runs to 17 residues. Trimming took off 5 bases at V and 5 bases at J, with 23 bases between the two ends. Germline V gene lookup returns CDR1 SGHTA and CDR2 FQGNSA. CDR3 in amino acids: CASSQNNGPSLRDTQYF. CDR3 nucleotide sequence: TGTGCCAGCAGCCAGAATAACGGACCGTCGCTCCGAGATACGCAGTATTTT.

In this sample, this clonotype turned up a few times. The V call is TRBV28, the J call TRBJ1-4, with D perhaps matching TRBD1 (6 bases). Trimming removed 6 bases at V and 5 bases at J, with 10 bases between. CDR1 is MDHEN and CDR2 is SYDVKM in the germline V gene. The CDR3 sequence is 13 residues long. CDR3 sequence reads: CASRSGANEKLFF. CDR3 nucleotide sequence: TGTGCCAGCAGATCGGGGGCGAATGAAAAACTGTTTTTT.

The chain links TRBV7-2 to TRBJ2-7, with D perhaps matching TRBD2 (7 bases). Germline V gene data show CDR1 as SGHTA and CDR2 as FQGNSA. The V end lost 9 bases, the J end lost 3 bases, and 15 bases lay between the germline ends. This CDR3 spans 13 amino acids. Here the CDR3 reads CASHPRGGYEQYF. As DNA, the CDR3 is TGTGCCAGTCATCCGAGGGGGGGCTACGAGCAGTACTTC.

This chain uses TRBV20-1 with TRBJ2-2; TRBD2 agrees at 8 bases. Trimming cost V 7 bases and J 7 bases; bases outside gene matches: 11. Per the germline V gene, CDR1 is DFQATT and CDR2 is SNEGSKA (reference sequence). This CDR3 has 14 residues. CDR3 in DNA: TGCAGTGGCTTAAGCGGGGGTTCGTACGGGGAGCTGTTTTTT. Translation gives CSGLSGGSYGELFF.

The V call is TRBV7-2, the J call TRBJ2-2; a weak D match, TRBD1 (6 bases). V lost 1 base, J lost 4 bases, and 10 bases lay in between. Germline CDR1 is SGHTA and CDR2 is FQGNSA. This CDR3 has 15 residues. CDR3 DNA sequence: TGTGCCAGCAGCTTAGGGGGGCCGGGCACCGGGGAGCTGTTTTTT. Translation gives CASSLGGPGTGELFF. Using reference TRBV7-2 and TRBJ2-2 for the parts outside the CDR3, the full variable domain is GAGVSQSPSNKVTEKGKDVELRCDPISGHTALYWYRQSLGQGLEFLIYFQGNSAPDKSGLPSDRFSAERTGGSVSTLTIQRTQQEDSAVYLCASSLGGPGTGELFFGEGSRLTVL.

The chain joins TRBV9 to TRBJ1-1, with D perhaps TRBD1 (5 bases). Germline values: CDR1 SGDLS, CDR2 YYNGEE. Between the trimmed V and J ends, which lost 2 bases and 4 bases, there was a span of 15 bases. The CDR3 length is 15 residues. CDR3 region: CASSVGPGLGTEAFF. The CDR3 DNA reads TGTGCCAGCAGCGTGGGCCCAGGGTTGGGCACTGAAGCTTTCTTT.

The J gene is TRBJ1-1, the V gene TRBV6-1; 10 nucleotides agree with TRBD1. Germline V CDR1 and CDR2: MNHNS, SASEGT. V lost 6 bases, J lost 0 bases, and 7 bases stayed unmatched. The CDR3 contains 16 residues. CDR3 nucleotides: TGTGCCAGCAGAAGACAGGGGGCGGGTATGAACACTGAAGCTTTCTTT. Translating it yields CASRRQGAGMNTEAFF.

The chain combines TRBV27 with TRBJ2-5; TRBD2 matches 11 bases. The CDR3 runs to 17 residues. Losses at the gene ends were 11 bases for V and 4 bases for J; bases not matched to a gene: 18. Germline lookup yields CDR1 MNHEY and CDR2 SMNVEV (reference sequence). CDR3 loop: CARTPPELAGELETQYF. The CDR3 DNA is TGTGCCCGAACCCCCCCCGAACTAGCGGGAGAATTAGAGACCCAGTACTTC.

This clonotype is medium-sized. This chain uses TRBV6-1 with TRBJ2-5; 11 bases map to TRBD2. This CDR3 contains 15 residues. J was trimmed by 1 base and V by 2 bases; bases with no gene match: 0. Germline loops: CDR1 MNHNS, CDR2 SASEGT. Here the CDR3 reads CASSELAGGQETQYF. CDR3 bases: TGTGCCAGCAGTGAACTAGCGGGGGGCCAAGAGACCCAGTACTTC.

The genes are TRBV20-1 and TRBJ2-3, with 7 bases fitting TRBD2. Trimming cost V 0 bases and J 1 base; bases outside gene matches: 4. The CDR3 loop spans 15 amino acids. Looked up from germline, CDR1 is DFQATT and CDR2 is SNEGSKA (reference sequence). The chain's CDR3 is CSARDSGGGTDTQYF. The CDR3, as DNA: TGCAGTGCTAGAGATTCGGGGGGTGGCACAGATACGCAGTATTTT.

This clonotype has a handful of counts. The chain employs TRBV19 and TRBJ1-1, with 7 bases that match TRBD1. With 5 bases clipped from V and 4 bases from J, the junction kept 10 bases outside the gene matches. The CDR3 sequence is 15 residues long. Germline V gene sequence: CDR1 LNHDA, CDR2 SQIVND (reference sequence). CDR3 residues: CASSFDRAGPTEAFF. The CDR3, as DNA: TGTGCCAGTAGTTTTGACAGGGCCGGGCCCACTGAAGCTTTCTTT.